This passage covers 20 T cell receptor beta chains from one sample sequenced in a study of breast tumors, draining lymph nodes, adjacent tissues. Breast cancer patients provided tissue from their axillary draining lymph nodes. TCRdb re-called the multiplex PCR reads with MiXCR, one entry per CDR3 protein. This sample has 80,000 to 130,000 distinct CDR3 sequences; 21% occur once, and the top ten carry around 1.2%. The sequencing sample was made of axillary lymph node tissue. These receptors originate from a female donor with breast cancer. Some clones in this sample may be carry-over from other donors' samples.

This clonotype was picked up many times. This chain joins TRBV10-3 and TRBJ2-1; 10 bases are shared with TRBD2. This CDR3 has 15 residues. Per the germline V gene, CDR1 is ENHRY and CDR2 is SYGVKD. After removal of 6 bases from V and 5 bases from J, the junction contained 7 bases not matched to a gene. In DNA form, the CDR3 reads TGTGCCATCAGGGAAGCGGGAGGGCCAAACAATGAGCAGTTCTTC. Its translation is CAIREAGGPNNEQFF.

Many counts were recorded for this clonotype. This chain joins TRBV20-1 and TRBJ1-6; 10 positions agree with TRBD1. The CDR3 is 14 amino acids. V trimming: 3 bases; J trimming: 7 bases; junction bases outside the gene matches: 3. In germline, CDR1 is DFQATT, CDR2 SNEGSKA (reference sequence). The chain's CDR3 is CSASGQGGNSPLHF. The DNA of the CDR3 is TGCAGTGCTAGTGGACAGGGGGGGAATTCACCCCTCCACTTT.

V is TRBV5-1 and J is TRBJ1-4; 8 positions agree with TRBD1. The CDR3 totals 14 residues. The germline V gene has CDR1 SGHRS and CDR2 YFSETQ. Unmatched junction bases numbered 2, after V lost 3 bases and J lost 4 bases. In DNA, the CDR3 is TGCGCCAGCAGCTGGACAGGGATTAATGAAAAACTGTTTTTT. This translates into CASSWTGINEKLFF. Using reference TRBV5-1 and TRBJ1-4 for the parts outside the CDR3, the full variable domain is KAGVTQTPRYLIKTRGQQVTLSCSPISGHRSVSWYQQTPGQGLQFLFEYFSETQRNKGNFPGRFSGRQFSNSRSEMNVSTLELGDSALYLCASSWTGINEKLFFGSGTQLSVL.

This clonotype was seen repeatedly, ten times or more. This sequence joins TRBV5-1 and TRBJ2-2, with 7 bases identical to TRBD1. There are 16 residues in the CDR3. Per germline, CDR1 SGHRS and CDR2 YFSETQ. Germline trimming cut 0 bases from V and 4 bases from J; bases unmatched to any gene: 6. This chain's CDR3 is CASSLEGAAGTGELFF. In DNA, the CDR3 is TGCGCCAGCAGCTTGGAGGGGGCCGCGGGCACCGGGGAGCTGTTTTTT.

This clonotype came up many times. The chain is built from TRBV20-1 and TRBJ2-3; tentative D call: TRBD2 (5 bases). CDR1 is DFQATT and CDR2 is SNEGSKA in the germline V gene (reference sequence). CDR3 length: 15 residues. Trimming took 0 bases from V and 5 from J, leaving 15 bases between them. CDR3 bases: TGCAGTGCTAGAGATTCCCGAGGGAGCCAAGATACGCAGTATTTT. Translating gives CSARDSRGSQDTQYF.

Many counts were recorded for this clonotype. The chain links TRBV5-8 to TRBJ2-1; D remains ambiguous. Deletions cut 0 bases from V and 4 bases from J, with 11 bases between. The CDR3 is made up of 15 amino acids. Germline CDR1 and CDR2: SGHTS and YDEGEE. The CDR3: CASSLGGEGYNEQFF. The CDR3 bases are TGTGCCAGCAGCTTGGGAGGCGAAGGTTACAATGAGCAGTTCTTC.

This clonotype was counted only a few times. Since a much larger clone is just one base distant, this may be a read error. The chain employs TRBV11-2 and TRBJ2-7, with 7 bases matching TRBD1. Germline lookup yields CDR1 SGHAT and CDR2 FQNNGV. This CDR3 region has 14 residues. CDR3 sequence: CASSLAGTAYEQHF. CDR3 DNA sequence: TGTGCCAGCAGCTTAGCTGGGACAGCCTACGAGCAGCACTTC.

This clonotype appeared many times. The chain joins TRBV20-1 to TRBJ2-1, with D possibly being TRBD1 or TRBD2 (6 bases each). The CDR3 covers 15 residues. Between the trimmed V and J ends, which lost 6 bases and 7 bases, there was a span of 22 bases. Germline loops: CDR1 DFQATT, CDR2 SNEGSKA (reference sequence). DNA for the CDR3: TGCAGTGCCCCCTCCTATAGGGGGAGGAGGAATGAGCAGTTCTTC. Translating gives CSAPSYRGRRNEQFF.

This clonotype was picked up many times. The chain couples TRBV6-2 or TRBV6-3 to TRBJ1-6; a weak D match, TRBD1 (5 bases). The V and J ends lost 2 bases and 8 bases respectively, with 10 bases between them. This CDR3 has 14 residues. Germline values: CDR1 MNHEY, CDR2 SVGEGT. CDR3: CASSYLGVDSPLHF. The CDR3 DNA sequence: TGTGCCAGCAGTTACCTAGGGGTTGATTCACCCCTCCACTTT.

This clonotype was picked up many times. The J gene is TRBJ2-7, the V gene TRBV6-1; the D gene is possibly TRBD2 (6 bases). The germline V gene encodes CDR1 MNHNS and CDR2 SASEGT. V shed 10 bases and J shed 2 bases, with 15 bases lying between them. This CDR3 has 13 residues. The CDR3 DNA sequence: TGTGCCACCACCGGGACTCCGACCTACGAGCAGTACTTC. Encoded protein: CATTGTPTYEQYF.

This clonotype was picked up a small number of times. V is TRBV4-1 and J is TRBJ2-3, with 9 bases aligning to TRBD2. The CDR3 is 18 residues long. The germline gives CDR1 MGHRA, CDR2 YSYEKL. V lost 0 bases and J lost 3; bases outside the gene matches: 10. The CDR3, as DNA: TGCGCCAGCAGCCAAGATTCGGCGGGGGGGCTGGGAACAGATACGCAGTATTTT. Encoded protein: CASSQDSAGGLGTDTQYF.

This clonotype was counted ten times or more. V gene TRBV7-3 combines with J gene TRBJ1-3; D unclear. Trimming took off 1 base at V and 8 bases at J, with 9 bases between the two ends. This CDR3 comprises 13 residues. Looked up from germline, CDR1 is SGHTA and CDR2 is FQGTGA. CDR3 region: CASSLNTADTIYF. The CDR3 nucleotides read TGTGCCAGCAGCTTAAACACGGCGGACACCATATATTTT.

This clonotype has only one observation. This may come from a read error, since a much larger clone is one base off. V usage is TRBV5-4 and J usage is TRBJ2-1; 10 bases are a match to TRBD2. The CDR3 sequence is 15 residues long. The V gene's germline CDR1 is SGHNT and CDR2 YYREEE (reference sequence). For the CDR3, the DNA is TGTGCCAGCAGGTCGAGCGGGAGGGCCTTGAATGAGCAGCTCTTC. It codes for CASRSSGRALNEQLF.

This clonotype was seen ten or more times. This chain links TRBV11-1 with TRBJ2-5; the match to TRBD1 covers 9 bases. The CDR3 sequence is 15 residues long. Per germline, CDR1 SGHAT and CDR2 FQDESV (reference sequence). V dropped 5 bases and J dropped 5; count of bases not matched to a gene: 9. This chain's CDR3 is CASSALYRGHETQYF. CDR3 sequence (DNA): TGTGCCAGCAGCGCCCTCTACAGGGGGCACGAGACCCAGTACTTC.

In the case of this clonotype: Relative to the germline gene, one junction end is altered; a read error may explain this. The rearrangement joins TRBV2 to TRBJ1-5; possibly TRBD1 for D (6 bases). The V gene's germline CDR1 is SNHLY and CDR2 FYNNEI. The CDR3 sequence is 17 residues long. CDR3 nucleotides: TGTACCAGCAGTGAACTCGGAGGGGGGGGGGGCAATCAGCCCCAGCATTTT. This gives the protein CTSSELGGGGGNQPQHF.

This clonotype showed up many times. The chain links TRBV11-2 to TRBJ1-3; unclear D gene. Germline CDR1 reads SGHAT; CDR2 reads FQNNGV. V lost 1 base, J lost 0 bases, and 13 bases lay in between. There are 17 residues in the CDR3. As DNA, the CDR3 is TGTGCCAGCAGCTTAGGGGTATACGTGAGCTCTGGAAACACCATATATTTT. It codes for CASSLGVYVSSGNTIYF.

There are a few counts of this clonotype. The chain couples TRBV27 to TRBJ2-2; D is ambiguous. Germline V gives CDR1 MNHEY, CDR2 SMNVEV (reference sequence). This CDR3 contains 15 residues. Trimming removed 5 bases from V and 2 bases from J, with 12 bases in between. The CDR3 is CASSPKTPNTGELFF. In nucleotides, the CDR3 is TGTGCCAGCAGTCCCAAAACTCCCAACACCGGGGAGCTGTTTTTT.

This clonotype was seen repeatedly, ten times or more. This chain links TRBV20-1 with TRBJ2-1, with a possible D match to TRBD1 (6 bases). Germline V gene data show CDR1 as DFQATT and CDR2 as SNEGSKA (reference sequence). V was trimmed by 0 bases and J by 4 bases, leaving 16 bases between them. This CDR3 spans 16 amino acids. The CDR3 bases are TGCAGTGCTAGAGATCTTTTACCCAGGGGTTACAATGAGCAGTTCTTC. Amino acid sequence: CSARDLLPRGYNEQFF.

This clonotype was observed at least ten times. This chain uses TRBV3-1 with TRBJ1-6, with TRBD1 identical over 9 bases. The CDR3 totals 14 residues. V trimming: 4 bases; J trimming: 8 bases; junction bases outside the gene matches: 3. Germline values: CDR1 LGHDT, CDR2 YNNKEL (reference sequence). The CDR3 is CASSRGQGYSPLHF. The CDR3 bases are TGTGCCAGCAGCCGGGGACAGGGCTATTCACCCCTCCACTTT.

This clonotype occurred many times. The chain recombines TRBV5-1 with TRBJ1-5; possible D gene TRBD1, 6 bases. Germline V gives CDR1 SGHRS, CDR2 YFSETQ. V lost 8 bases to trimming and J lost 5 bases, with 11 bases between them. The CDR3 has 12 amino acids. CDR3 protein: CASEQGDQPQHF. CDR3 sequence (DNA): TGCGCCAGTGAACAGGGAGATCAGCCCCAGCATTTT.